These 9 T cell receptor beta chains were all obtained from the same sample, sequenced in a study of T cell repertoires in cytomegalovirus infection. One entry per CDR3 protein, called by TCRdb with MiXCR from the reads. Of approximately 50,000 distinct CDR3 sequences listed, around 18% are singletons. Their antigen targets remain unknown. This material consisted of CD8+ T cells from cultured PBMCs, taken from culture after CMV antigen stimulation. These receptors all stem from a human donor in good health (CMV status not recorded). Some clones in this sample may be carry-over from other donors' samples.

The rearrangement joins TRBV27 to TRBJ2-1, with D perhaps being TRBD1 or TRBD2 (5 bases each). Trimming cost V 6 bases and J 6 bases, with 15 bases left between them. Germline V CDR1 and CDR2: MNHEY, SMNVEV (reference sequence). This CDR3 has 14 amino acids. Written as DNA, the CDR3 is TGTGCCAGCAGCTCCGGGACCCGAGGCAATGAGCAGTTCTTC. It codes for CASSSGTRGNEQFF.

The rearrangement uses TRBV11-2 and TRBJ2-5; D gene unclear. The germline V gene encodes CDR1 SGHAT and CDR2 FQNNGV. CDR3 length: 15 residues. Trimming took off 3 bases at V and 4 bases at J, with 15 bases between the two ends. CDR3 residues: CASSLTLSAPETQYF. The CDR3 DNA reads as TGTGCCAGCAGCTTGACTCTCTCCGCCCCAGAGACCCAGTACTTC.

V gene TRBV7-8 combines with J gene TRBJ1-2; unclear D gene. Germline CDR1 is SGHVS and CDR2 is FQNEAQ. This CDR3 spans 13 amino acids. V was trimmed by 1 base and J by 6 bases, leaving 9 bases between them. The CDR3 coding sequence is TGTGCCAGCAGCTTAGGCGGGGATCATGGCTACACCTTC. Its translation: CASSLGGDHGYTF. The whole variable domain, remainder taken from reference TRBV7-8 and TRBJ1-2, is GAGVSQSPRYKVAKRGQDVALRCDPISGHVSLFWYQQALGQGPEFLTYFQNEAQLDKSGLPSDRFFAERPEGSVSTLKIQRTQQEDSAVYLCASSLGGDHGYTFGSGTRLTVV.

The chain is built from TRBV15 and TRBJ2-1; TRBD2 matches 8 bases. The germline V gene has CDR1 LNHNV and CDR2 YYDKDF (reference sequence). V was pared by 0 bases and J by 6 bases, with 4 bases of the junction left unmatched. The CDR3 has 15 amino acids. The CDR3 coding sequence is TGTGCCACCAGCAGAGATCGGGGGGGTAGCAATGAGCAGTTCTTC. Translated: CATSRDRGGSNEQFF.

The rearrangement uses TRBV27 and TRBJ1-5; TRBD1 is a possible D gene (6 bases). V dropped 3 bases and J dropped 7 bases, with 10 bases sitting between them. Germline-derived CDR1 and CDR2 are MNHEY and SMNVEV (reference sequence). The CDR3 is 13 amino acids. This CDR3 is CASSFGGRQPQHF. In DNA, the CDR3 is TGTGCCAGCAGTTTCGGGGGGCGCCAGCCCCAGCATTTT.

A few counts support this clonotype. This chain links TRBV7-7 with TRBJ2-1; 10 bases are a match to TRBD2. The germline CDR1 and CDR2 sequences are SSHAT and FNYEAQ (reference sequence). The CDR3 totals 16 residues. The J segment lost 7 bases and the V segment lost 1 base, leaving 7 bases of the junction unmatched. This CDR3 is CASSLDPSGSGNEQFF. For the CDR3, the DNA is TGTGCCAGCAGCTTAGACCCTAGCGGGAGTGGTAATGAGCAGTTCTTC.

The chain uses TRBV28 and TRBJ2-5; 7 bases fit TRBD2. After removal of 10 bases from V and 5 bases from J, the junction contained 13 bases not matched to a gene. CDR3 size: 14 residues. Germline V lookup: CDR1 MDHEN, CDR2 SYDVKM. The CDR3 DNA follows: TGTGCCACCCCCGGGGCTAGCGGTAGGGAGACCCAGTACTTC. It encodes CATPGASGRETQYF.

The table lists this clonotype with a few counts. This chain joins TRBV7-2 and TRBJ1-5; D uncertain. Germline CDR1 and CDR2: SGHTA and FQGNSA. Trimming shortened V by 5 bases and J by 2 bases, and 16 bases separated the two germline ends. CDR3 length: 16 residues. The CDR3 reads CASSPPVLGGNQPQHF. For the CDR3, the DNA is TGTGCCAGCAGCCCCCCCGTCCTGGGAGGCAATCAGCCCCAGCATTTT.

This clonotype has a handful of counts. The chain uses TRBV4-1 and TRBJ2-7; TRBD1 matches at 12 bases. From germline, CDR1 is MGHRA and CDR2 YSYEKL. The CDR3 covers 15 residues. The trim removed 3 bases at V and 7 bases at J, leaving 7 bases unmatched. In DNA form, the CDR3 reads TGCGCCAGCAGCCACCCTGGGGACAGGGGGCTTGAGCAGTACTTC. Encoded protein: CASSHPGDRGLEQYF.